This T cell receptor beta chain stems from a study of T-cell reconstitution after alpha-beta-depleted transplantation in children. Germline CDR1 reads MGHRA; CDR2 reads YSYEKL. The V gene lost 0 bases and the J gene lost 0 bases, with 9 bases spanning the gap. This CDR3 contains 15 residues. On this clonotype itself: Its antigen is not identified.

Study-wide results and caveats: Surviving recipient cells, namely T cells and thymic progenitors, were the source of high day-60 TCRbeta diversity in some patients. Reportedly, only several hundred clones from non-depleted graft cells drove alpha-beta T-cell counts at about two months. One year post-transplant, T-cell counts and diversity were largely derived from T cells produced anew.

TCRbeta library preparation incorporated unique molecular identifiers. MiXCR was run by TCRdb on the PCR reads, yielding one entry per CDR3 protein. The table has 350,000 to 500,000 distinct CDR3 sequences, over 40% seen once. The sequencing here drew on PBMCs, taken before TCRalphabeta/CD19-depleted stem cell transplant. The TCR sequence derives from a girl aged 2 to 9 with aplastic anemia, due to receive a stem cell transplant. J is TRBJ2-7 and V is TRBV4-1; D may be TRBD1 (6 bases). The CDR3, as DNA: TGCGCCAGCAGCCAAGATAGGACAGTCTCCTACGAGCAGTACTTC. Translating it yields CASSQDRTVSYEQYF.